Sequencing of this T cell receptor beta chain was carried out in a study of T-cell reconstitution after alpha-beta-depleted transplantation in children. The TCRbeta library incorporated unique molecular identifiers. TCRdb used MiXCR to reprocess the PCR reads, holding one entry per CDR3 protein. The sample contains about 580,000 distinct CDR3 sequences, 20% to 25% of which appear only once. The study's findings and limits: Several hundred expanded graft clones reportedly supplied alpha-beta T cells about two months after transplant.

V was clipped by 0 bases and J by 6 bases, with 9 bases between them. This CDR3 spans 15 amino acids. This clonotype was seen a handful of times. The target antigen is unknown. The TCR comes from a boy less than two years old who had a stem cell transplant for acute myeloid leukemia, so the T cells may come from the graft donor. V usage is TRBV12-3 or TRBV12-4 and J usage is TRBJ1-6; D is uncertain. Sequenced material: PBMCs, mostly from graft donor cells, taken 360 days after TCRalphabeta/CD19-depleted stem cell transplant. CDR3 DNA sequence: TGTGCCAGCAGTTTAGCCGGGAACCCTAATTCACCCCTCCACTTT. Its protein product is CASSLAGNPNSPLHF.